The 18 T cell receptor beta chains in this list originate from one sample, sequenced in a study of T cell responses to AZD1222 COVID-19 vaccine. TCRdb's copy holds only in-frame clones and misses some; the assay was immunoSEQ multiplex PCR. The table lists some 180,000 clones, over 80% of them singletons. Sequenced material: peripheral blood, taken on day 0 of AZD1222 vaccination. The receptors stem from an adult in good health.

This rearrangement joins TRBV7-2 to TRBJ2-1; TRBD1 aligns across 7 bases. The germline gives CDR1 SGHTA, CDR2 FQGNSA. CDR3 length: 15 residues. V gave up 4 bases and J gave up 10 bases; unmatched junction bases: 13. In DNA form, the CDR3 reads TGTGCCAGCAGCTATCAGGGACAGCCACGCCTAGAGCAGTTCTTC. Translation: CASSYQGQPRLEQFF.

This chain joins TRBV19 and TRBJ1-5; D is undetermined. CDR1 is LNHDA and CDR2 is SQIVND in the germline V gene (reference sequence). The germline V and J ends were trimmed by 1 base and 6 bases, with 13 bases remaining between them. The CDR3 has 15 amino acids. DNA of the CDR3: TGTGCCAGTAGTATAGCCTCCATATTACGTCAGCCCCAGCATTTT. It is translated as CASSIASILRQPQHF.

This clone was found once. The chain carries TRBV4-1 and TRBJ1-1; D uncertain. With 5 bases removed from V and 5 bases from J, the gap between germline ends came to 12 bases. The CDR3 extends over 13 amino acids. Germline CDR1 MGHRA, CDR2 YSYEKL. CDR3 sequence reads: CASSLLRRTEAFF. The CDR3 nucleotides read TGCGCCAGCAGCTTATTAAGGAGGACTGAAGCTTTCTTT.

This rearrangement joins TRBV7-9 to TRBJ2-2, with D uncertain. Per the germline V gene, CDR1 is SEHNR and CDR2 is FQNEAQ (reference sequence). Trimming pared 3 bases from V and 6 bases from J, leaving 5 bases between. The CDR3 runs to 12 residues. In DNA form, the CDR3 reads TGTGCCAGCAGCTTTAACGCCGGGGAGCTGTTTTTT. Amino acid sequence: CASSFNAGELFF.

J is TRBJ2-1 and V is TRBV13; either TRBD1 or TRBD2 may fit D (5 bases each). This CDR3 is built from 13 residues. Trimming removed 8 bases from V and 8 bases from J, with 16 bases in between. Germline V gives CDR1 PRHDT, CDR2 FYEKMQ (reference sequence). The DNA of the CDR3 is TGTGCCAGCCTCGGGGCCCCCGGGGATGAGCAGTTCTTC. This gives the protein CASLGAPGDEQFF.

This chain joins TRBV21-1 and TRBJ2-7; the D call TRBD2 from the table was never checked on the DNA. TRBV21-1 is labeled a pseudogene. The CDR3 is 18 residues long. For the CDR3, the DNA is TGTGCCAGCAGCAAAGCTGGGGGGAGGGAAGGGCCCTGCCACGAGCAGTACTTC. The encoded protein is CASSKAGGREGPCHEQYF.

This chain links TRBV7-9 with TRBJ2-1, with TRBD2 identical over 12 bases. The CDR3 is made up of 16 amino acids. With V trimmed by 3 bases and J by 2 bases, 2 bases remained unmatched. Germline-derived CDR1 and CDR2 are SEHNR and FQNEAQ (reference sequence). The CDR3: CASSFRTSGAYNEQFF. The CDR3 DNA follows: TGTGCCAGCAGCTTCAGGACTAGCGGGGCCTACAATGAGCAGTTCTTC.

The chain is built from TRBV7-9 and TRBJ1-1, with a weak D call TRBD1 (5 bases). In germline, CDR1 is SEHNR, CDR2 FQNEAQ (reference sequence). The CDR3 covers 13 residues. Trimming left V 5 bases short and J 3 bases short, with 10 bases between. The CDR3 DNA sequence: TGTGCCAGCAGCGGGCTGGGGCACACTGAAGCTTTCTTT. This codes for CASSGLGHTEAFF.

The chain combines TRBV4-1 with TRBJ2-7; 9 bases fit TRBD2. CDR1 and CDR2 from the germline V gene are MGHRA and YSYEKL. The CDR3 spans 15 residues. V trimming: 1 base; J trimming: 0 bases; junction bases outside the gene matches: 1. The CDR3 DNA sequence: TGCGCCAGCAGCCAAGGAGCGGGGGGCTCCTACGAGCAGTACTTC. Protein sequence: CASSQGAGGSYEQYF.

Here the CDR3 DNA reads TGCAGCGTTGGGGAAGGCGATTCCTACGAGCAGTACTTC. As protein: CSVGEGDSYEQYF. The chain is built from TRBV29-1 and TRBJ2-7; no definite D call. There are 13 residues in the CDR3. The V gene lost 4 bases and the J gene lost 1 base, with 11 bases spanning the gap. Looked up from germline, CDR1 is SQVTM and CDR2 is ANQGSEA.

The V call is TRBV5-1, the J call TRBJ2-3; 12 bases are shared with TRBD2. The CDR3 runs 16 residues. Trimming removed 4 bases from V and 1 base from J; junction bases left unmatched: 4. CDR1 and CDR2 (germline): SGHRS, YFSETQ. The DNA for the CDR3 is TGCGCCAGCAGCGTACTAGCGGGAGGCGGCACAGATACGCAGTATTTT. It is translated as CASSVLAGGGTDTQYF.

The chain has TRBV2 and TRBJ2-7, with TRBD2 matching over 13 bases. The germline V gene has CDR1 SNHLY and CDR2 FYNNEI. J lost 2 bases, V lost 6 bases, and 1 base had no gene match. The length of the CDR3 is 14 residues. The CDR3: CASRLAGGPYEQYF. The CDR3 nucleotides are TGTGCCAGCAGACTAGCGGGAGGGCCCTACGAGCAGTACTTC.

The DNA for the CDR3 is TGCGCCAGCAGCTTGGATGGGGTGGGGGCTTTCTTT. It specifies CASSLDGVGAFF. The J gene is TRBJ1-1, the V gene TRBV5-1; the D is unclear. This CDR3 comprises 12 residues. The V gene's germline CDR1 is SGHRS and CDR2 YFSETQ. Trimming stripped 0 bases from V and 11 bases from J, with 11 bases between.

The rearrangement links TRBV19 to TRBJ2-7; 12 bases align to TRBD1. Germline CDR1 is LNHDA and CDR2 is SQIVND (reference sequence). The V segment lost 10 bases and the J segment 5 bases; nucleotides outside the gene matches: 15. CDR3 length equals 16 residues. CDR3 protein: CATHSGTGGFFDEQYF. The CDR3 nucleotides are TGTGCCACCCACTCCGGGACAGGGGGCTTCTTCGACGAGCAGTACTTC.

In DNA form, the CDR3 reads TGCGCCAGCAGCTTCCAGACAGGCGACTACAATGAGCAGTTCTTC. Residues: CASSFQTGDYNEQFF. The chain carries TRBV5-1 and TRBJ2-1, with D perhaps TRBD1 (6 bases). Germline values: CDR1 SGHRS, CDR2 YFSETQ. The germline V and J ends were trimmed by 2 bases and 3 bases, with 12 bases remaining between them. This CDR3 region has 15 residues.

The chain is built from TRBV30 and TRBJ1-5; TRBD1 matches 9 bases. This CDR3 contains 13 residues. Trimming at V came to 0 bases and at J to 7 bases, leaving 1 base not matched to a gene. Germline assignment: CDR1 GTSNPN and CDR2 SVGIG (reference sequence). The CDR3: CAWSVQGAQPQHF. CDR3 in DNA: TGTGCCTGGAGTGTACAGGGGGCACAGCCCCAGCATTTT.

This sequence joins TRBV4-1 and TRBJ1-5; the D gene is possibly TRBD1 (5 bases). Trimming removed 5 bases at V and 1 base at J, with 18 bases between. Germline values: CDR1 MGHRA, CDR2 YSYEKL. CDR3 length: 17 amino acids. This chain's CDR3 is CASSSAYGGGSNQPQHF. The CDR3 nucleotides read TGCGCCAGCAGCTCTGCCTACGGGGGAGGGAGCAATCAGCCCCAGCATTTT.

This clone was detected only a few times. V gene TRBV29-1 combines with J gene TRBJ2-1; 7 bases are a match to TRBD2. Germline values: CDR1 SQVTM, CDR2 ANQGSEA. The V gene end was trimmed by 2 bases and the J gene end by 8 bases; junction bases not matched to a gene: 15. This CDR3 has 16 amino acids. The CDR3 sequence is CSVEPFSGGSVDEQFF. CDR3 coding DNA: TGCAGCGTTGAACCCTTCTCCGGGGGGTCAGTCGATGAGCAGTTCTTC.